This is a list of T cell receptor beta chains from one sample in a study of blood T cell repertoires in COVID-19. Only in-frame clones appear in the TCRdb table, and some are missing; sequencing was by immunoSEQ multiplex PCR. The sample yields under 300,000 clones, 75% to 90% seen once. The sample comprised PBMCs or T cells enriched from blood (not recorded which). These receptors came from a woman aged 40 to 50 with acute COVID-19. Both conserved end residues are part of each CDR3. The order of the fields is clone size, CDR3 length, D gene, J gene, V gene, CDR3 DNA, CDR3 protein. The D gene is left open where the match is weak. Some rows have no size entry. The others give once, few or many, or a class for an expanded clone.

NA 16 TRBD2 TRBJ2-3 TRBV9 TGTGCCAGCAGCGTGACCCCGGGACTAGCAGATCTTACGCAGTATTTT CASSVTPGLADLTQYF
NA 16 TRBD1 TRBJ1-2 TRBV7-6 TGTGCCAGCAGCGCCCTACCGGGACAGGGCCTCTATGGCTACACCTTC CASSALPGQGLYGYTF
NA 13 TRBD2 TRBJ2-1 TRBV30 TGTGCCTGGACTAGCGGGGGTCCCAATGAGCAGTTCTTC CAWTSGGPNEQFF
NA 16 NA TRBJ1-3 TRBV20-1 TGCAGTGCTAGTAGCGGGCCCCCCGGCGGTGGAAACACCATATATTTT CSASSGPPGGGNTIYF
NA 14 NA TRBJ2-1 TRBV19 TGTGCCAGTACTGATGAGGGAGCCTCAGGTGAGCAGTTCTTC CASTDEGASGEQFF
NA 20 TRBD2 TRBJ2-1 TRBV9 TGTGCCAGCAGCGTAGGTGCGGGACTAGCGGCTCCGGGCTCCTACAATGAGCAGTTCTTC CASSVGAGLAAPGSYNEQFF
NA 15 NA TRBJ2-7 TRBV11-2 TGTGCCAGCAGCGCCCCTCGCGGGACTGTATACGAGCAGTACTTC CASSAPRGTVYEQYF
once 14 TRBD1 TRBJ2-7 TRBV3-1/TRBV3-2 TGTGCCAGCAGCCCTGGACAGGGAACCTACGAGCAGTACTTC CASSPGQGTYEQYF
NA 13 NA TRBJ1-5 TRBV27 TGTGCCAGCAGTTTAGCGGGTTTTCAGCCCCAGCATTTT CASSLAGFQPQHF
NA 18 NA TRBJ2-3 TRBV7-8 TGTGCCAGCAGCCCTATCGGAGGCGGAGTTGGGTTCACAGATACGCAGTATTTT CASSPIGGGVGFTDTQYF
NA 14 TRBD1 TRBJ1-1 TRBV27 TGTGCCAGCAGTCCACCCGACAGGGTGCCTGAAGCTTTCTTT CASSPPDRVPEAFF
NA 15 NA TRBJ1-5 TRBV5-4 TGTGCCAGCAGCTTAGGAGCAGGTTCGGGACAGCCCCAGCATTTT CASSLGAGSGQPQHF
NA 15 NA TRBJ1-1 TRBV5-1 TGCGCCAGCAGCTTGACGTACAGCGAGGGCACTGAAGCTTTCTTT CASSLTYSEGTEAFF
NA 15 TRBD2 TRBJ2-3 TRBV30 TGTGCCTGGAGCGTTGGGACTAGCGGGAGGGATACGCAGTATTTT CAWSVGTSGRDTQYF
NA 15 TRBD2 TRBJ2-5 TRBV19 TGTGCCAGTAGTATCAGCGGGAGCTGGGGGGAGACCCAGTACTTC CASSISGSWGETQYF
few 16 TRBD2 TRBJ2-3 TRBV7-8 TGTGCCAGCAGCTTAGTTAGCGGGAATGAGGCAGATACGCAGTATTTT CASSLVSGNEADTQYF
NA 14 TRBD2 TRBJ2-7 TRBV6-5 TGTGCCAGCTCAAGGATTACTAGCGGCTACGAGCAGTACTTC CASSRITSGYEQYF
NA 13 NA TRBJ2-7 TRBV12-3/TRBV12-4 TGTGCCAGCAGTTGGAGCGATACCTACGAGCAGTACTTC CASSWSDTYEQYF
NA 17 TRBD1 TRBJ2-6 TRBV18 TGTGCCAGCTCACAGACGCCGACAGGGGTTGGGGCCAACGTCCTGACTTTC CASSQTPTGVGANVLTF
NA 14 TRBD1 TRBJ1-1 TRBV19 TGTGCCAGTAGTATTCTCGGGCAGGGGGCTAGAGCTTTCTTT CASSILGQGARAFF
NA 10 NA TRBJ2-5 TRBV2 TGTGCCAGCAGTGACAAGACCCAGTACTTC CASSDKTQYF
NA 14 NA TRBJ2-1 TRBV3-1/TRBV3-2 TGTGCCAGCAGCCAACCTAGCAGTCCCAATGAGCAGTTCTTC CASSQPSSPNEQFF
NA 17 NA TRBJ2-2 TRBV1 TGCACCAGCAGTCGAGAAGCTAGCGGGAGTAATCACGGGGAGCTGTTTTTT CTSSREASGSNHGELFF
NA 13 NA TRBJ2-1 TRBV10-3 TGTGCCATCAGGACGGATGGGGAGGATGAGCAGTTCTTC CAIRTDGEDEQFF
NA 14 NA TRBJ2-7 TRBV19 TGTGCCAGTAGTATACCCGGACAGCTCTACGAGCAGTACTTC CASSIPGQLYEQYF
NA 15 NA TRBJ2-1 TRBV18 TGTGCCAGCACCATTCAGGGTTTGACCTACAATGAGCAGTTCTTC CASTIQGLTYNEQFF
few 15 NA TRBJ2-2 TRBV19 TGTGCCAGTAGTATAGCCTGGATAAACTACGGGGAGCTGTTTTTT CASSIAWINYGELFF
once 14 TRBD1 TRBJ1-4 TRBV5-6 TGTGCCAGCAGCTGGGGACAGGGGAGTGAAAAACTGTTTTTT CASSWGQGSEKLFF
once 14 TRBD2 TRBJ2-7 TRBV5-4 TGTGCCAGCAGCTCCGGGACTAGCCTCTGGGAGCAGTACTTC CASSSGTSLWEQYF
few 16 NA TRBJ2-3 TRBV7-8 TGTGCCAGCAGCTTAGTAACAGGGATGCCCACAGATACGCAGTATTTT CASSLVTGMPTDTQYF
NA 13 NA TRBJ2-2 TRBV12-3/TRBV12-4 TGTGCCAGCAGTCCGGCGGGCACCGGGGAGCTGTTTTTT CASSPAGTGELFF
NA 14 NA TRBJ1-1 TRBV30 TGTGCCTGGAGTCGAGGGGGGGTTCACACTGAAGCTTTCTTT CAWSRGGVHTEAFF
NA 14 TRBD2 TRBJ2-7 TRBV20-1 TGCAGTGCCAGTATAGCGGGAGCAGACTACGAGCAGTACTTC CSASIAGADYEQYF
NA 15 TRBD2 TRBJ2-7 TRBV2 TGTGCCAGCAGTGGTCGACTAGCGGGAGCCTACGAGCAGTACTTC CASSGRLAGAYEQYF
NA 15 NA TRBJ1-1 TRBV30 TGTGCCTGGAGGGAGTCCCGAGGACAGACGACTGAAGCTTTCTTT CAWRESRGQTTEAFF
once 14 NA TRBJ2-3 TRBV7-2 TGTGCCAGCAGCTTAGGTGTACAACGAAATACGCAGTATTTT CASSLGVQRNTQYF
few 14 NA TRBJ1-4 TRBV28 TGTGCCAGCAGTTTATCGGGGGGCAATGAAAAACTGTTTTTT CASSLSGGNEKLFF
NA 15 NA TRBJ2-1 TRBV7-8 TGTGCCAGCAGCTTTGCCAGAAGCTCCTACAATGAGCAGTTCTTC CASSFARSSYNEQFF
NA 16 TRBD1 TRBJ1-3 TRBV30 TGTGCCTGGAGTCGGACCGGGACAGGTGTCGGAAACACCATATATTTT CAWSRTGTGVGNTIYF
NA 15 NA TRBJ2-3 TRBV5-1 TGCGCCAGCAGCTTGGGGCTGACTAGCACAGATACGCAGTATTTT CASSLGLTSTDTQYF
few 14 TRBD1 TRBJ2-7 TRBV6-5 TGTGCCAGCAATTGGAACAGGGGTGACTACGAGCAGTACTTC CASNWNRGDYEQYF